The clone carrying this TCR beta chain was counted at least ten times. Antigen: not known. The data were taken from a study of T cells in Graves' hyperthyroidism and ophthalmopathy. Notes on the study in general: Model output signaled ophthalmopathy a median approximately 6 months ahead of onset. Blood samples included most of the expanded thyroid clonotypes exceeding 0.001.

With duration under 3 months, ophthalmopathy was active: Clinical Activity Score at least 3, NOSPECS at least 4. In making diagnoses, clinical symptoms, serum thyroxine and TRAb, thyroid ultrasound and orbital computed tomography were all used. V gave up 7 bases and J gave up 5 bases; unmatched junction bases: 10. There are 15 residues in the CDR3. The germline CDR1 and CDR2 sequences are MDHEN and SYDVKM. The TCR beta CDR3 regions underwent amplification using RNA transcripts as the source. HTBI primers were employed in a first-round RT-PCR of the TCR CDR3. TCRdb reprocessed the multiplex PCR reads via MiXCR and lists one record per CDR3 protein. The sample has hundreds of thousands of distinct CDR3 sequences; around 26% are singletons.

This rearrangement joins TRBV28 to TRBJ2-5; 10 nucleotides line up with TRBD2. Material for sequencing was blood. The receptor was derived from a woman aged 35 to 49 with Graves' ophthalmopathy. The CDR3 DNA sequence: TGTGCCAGCAACCCGACTAGCGGGCCCTACGAGACCCAGTACTTC. Translation gives CASNPTSGPYETQYF.